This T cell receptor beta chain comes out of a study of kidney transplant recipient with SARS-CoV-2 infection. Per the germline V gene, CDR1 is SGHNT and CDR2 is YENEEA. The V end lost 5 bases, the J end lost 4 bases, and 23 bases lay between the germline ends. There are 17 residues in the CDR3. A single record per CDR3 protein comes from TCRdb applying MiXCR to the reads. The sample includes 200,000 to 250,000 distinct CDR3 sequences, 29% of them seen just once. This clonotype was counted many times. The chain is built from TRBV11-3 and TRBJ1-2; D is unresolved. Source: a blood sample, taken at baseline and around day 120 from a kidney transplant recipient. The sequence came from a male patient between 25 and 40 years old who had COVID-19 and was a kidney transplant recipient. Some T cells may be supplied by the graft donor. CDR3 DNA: TGTGCCAGCAGCAAGCGATGCGATCTCGGAAAGACCTATGGCTACACCTTC. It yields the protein CASSKRCDLGKTYGYTF.